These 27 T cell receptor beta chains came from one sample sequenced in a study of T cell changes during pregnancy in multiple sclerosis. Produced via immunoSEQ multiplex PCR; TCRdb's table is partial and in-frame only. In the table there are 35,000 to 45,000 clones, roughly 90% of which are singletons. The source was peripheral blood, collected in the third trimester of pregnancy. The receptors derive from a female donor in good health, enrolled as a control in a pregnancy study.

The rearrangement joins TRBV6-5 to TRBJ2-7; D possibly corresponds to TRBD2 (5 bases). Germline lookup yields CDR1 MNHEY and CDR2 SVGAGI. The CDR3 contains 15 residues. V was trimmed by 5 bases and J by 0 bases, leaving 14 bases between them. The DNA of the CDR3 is TGTGCCAGCAGTAAGACGGGGTTAAGCTCCTACGAGCAGTACTTC. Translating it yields CASSKTGLSSYEQYF.

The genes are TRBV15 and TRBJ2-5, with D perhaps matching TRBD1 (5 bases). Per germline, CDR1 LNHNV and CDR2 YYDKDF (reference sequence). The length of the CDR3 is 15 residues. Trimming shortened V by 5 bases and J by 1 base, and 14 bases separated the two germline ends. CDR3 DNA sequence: TGTGCCACCAGCGGGAAAGACAGACTCCAAGAGACCCAGTACTTC. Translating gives CATSGKDRLQETQYF. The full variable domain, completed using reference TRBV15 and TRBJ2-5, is DAMVIQNPRYQVTQFGKPVTLSCSQTLNHNVMYWYQQKSSQAPKLLFHYYDKDFNNEADTPDNFQSRRPNTSFCFLDIRSPGLGDTAMYLCATSGKDRLQETQYFGPGTRLLVL.

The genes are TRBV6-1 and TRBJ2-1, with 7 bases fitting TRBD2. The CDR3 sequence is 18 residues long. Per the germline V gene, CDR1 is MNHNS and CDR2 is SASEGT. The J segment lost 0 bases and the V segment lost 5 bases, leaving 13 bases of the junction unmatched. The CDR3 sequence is CASSQVGAGPSSYNEQFF. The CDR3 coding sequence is TGTGCCAGCAGTCAAGTAGGAGCGGGGCCAAGCTCCTACAATGAGCAGTTCTTC.

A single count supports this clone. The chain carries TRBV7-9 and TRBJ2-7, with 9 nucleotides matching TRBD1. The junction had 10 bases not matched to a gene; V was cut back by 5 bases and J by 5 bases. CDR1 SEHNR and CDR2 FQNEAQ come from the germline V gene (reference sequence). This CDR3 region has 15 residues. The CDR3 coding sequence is TGTGCCAGCAGCCCCAGGGACAGGGACTACCACGAGCAGTACTTC. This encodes CASSPRDRDYHEQYF.

The CDR3 reads CASSPGTRGGEQYF. The CDR3 bases are TGTGCCAGCAGCCCTGGGACAAGGGGGGGCGAGCAGTACTTC. The chain links TRBV6-5 to TRBJ2-7; possibly TRBD2 for D (7 bases). This CDR3 contains 14 residues. Germline V CDR1 and CDR2: MNHEY, SVGAGI. V lost 6 bases and J lost 6, with 18 bases in between.

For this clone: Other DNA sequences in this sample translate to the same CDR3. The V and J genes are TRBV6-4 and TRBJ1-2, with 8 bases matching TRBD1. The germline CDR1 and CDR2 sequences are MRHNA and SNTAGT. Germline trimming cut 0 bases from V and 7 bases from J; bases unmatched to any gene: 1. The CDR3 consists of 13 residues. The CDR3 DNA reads TGTGCCAGCAGTGACTCTACAGGGGGTGGCTACACCTTC. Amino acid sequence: CASSDSTGGGYTF.

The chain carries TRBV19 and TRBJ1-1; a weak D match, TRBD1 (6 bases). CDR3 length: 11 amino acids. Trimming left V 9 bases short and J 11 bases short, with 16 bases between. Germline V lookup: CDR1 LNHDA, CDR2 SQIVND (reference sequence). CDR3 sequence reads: CASRDTLLAFF. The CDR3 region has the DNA TGTGCCAGCCGGGACACCCTTTTGGCTTTCTTT.

The chain's CDR3 is CATSRDRGQNGYTF. CDR3 nucleotide sequence: TGTGCCACCAGCAGAGACAGGGGGCAGAATGGCTACACCTTC. This rearrangement joins TRBV15 to TRBJ1-2, with 8 bases aligning to TRBD1. The trim removed 0 bases at V and 6 bases at J, leaving 3 bases unmatched. The CDR3 covers 14 residues. CDR1 LNHNV and CDR2 YYDKDF come from the germline V gene (reference sequence). Full variable domain (remainder filled in from reference TRBV15 and TRBJ1-2): DAMVIQNPRYQVTQFGKPVTLSCSQTLNHNVMYWYQQKSSQAPKLLFHYYDKDFNNEADTPDNFQSRRPNTSFCFLDIRSPGLGDTAMYLCATSRDRGQNGYTFGSGTRLTVV.

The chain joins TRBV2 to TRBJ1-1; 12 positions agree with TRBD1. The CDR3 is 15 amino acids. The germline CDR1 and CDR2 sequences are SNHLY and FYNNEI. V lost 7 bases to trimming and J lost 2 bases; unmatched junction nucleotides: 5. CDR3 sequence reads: CASKGTGGPNTEAFF. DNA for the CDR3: TGTGCCAGCAAAGGGACAGGGGGCCCAAACACTGAAGCTTTCTTT.

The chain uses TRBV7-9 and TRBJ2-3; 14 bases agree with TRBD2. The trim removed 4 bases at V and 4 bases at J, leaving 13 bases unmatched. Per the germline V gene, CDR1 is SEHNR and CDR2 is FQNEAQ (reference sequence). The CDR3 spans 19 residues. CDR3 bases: TGTGCCAGCAGCTCAGAATCCGGGACTAGCGGGAGATTGGCAGATACGCAGTATTTT. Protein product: CASSSESGTSGRLADTQYF.

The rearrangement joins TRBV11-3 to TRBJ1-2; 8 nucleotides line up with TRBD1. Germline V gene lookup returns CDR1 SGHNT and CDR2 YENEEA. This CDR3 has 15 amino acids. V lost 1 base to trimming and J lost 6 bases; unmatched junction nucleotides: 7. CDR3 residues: CASSLGSGGDNGYTF. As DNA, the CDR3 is TGTGCCAGCAGCTTAGGTTCAGGGGGCGACAATGGCTACACCTTC.

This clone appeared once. The CDR3 nucleotides are TGCGCCAGCAGCCAAGGGTCGACATTTTATGGCTACACCTTC. This codes for CASSQGSTFYGYTF. The J gene is TRBJ1-2, the V gene TRBV4-1; no clear D. CDR1 is MGHRA, CDR2 YSYEKL, per germline. V was pared by 1 base and J by 5 bases, with 11 bases between. This CDR3 contains 14 residues.

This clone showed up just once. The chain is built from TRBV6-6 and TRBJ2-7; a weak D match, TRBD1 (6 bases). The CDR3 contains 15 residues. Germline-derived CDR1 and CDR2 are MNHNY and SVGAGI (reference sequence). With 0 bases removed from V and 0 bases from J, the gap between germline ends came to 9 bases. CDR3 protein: CASSYSADSSYEQYF. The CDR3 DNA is TGTGCCAGCAGTTACTCGGCGGACAGCTCCTACGAGCAGTACTTC.

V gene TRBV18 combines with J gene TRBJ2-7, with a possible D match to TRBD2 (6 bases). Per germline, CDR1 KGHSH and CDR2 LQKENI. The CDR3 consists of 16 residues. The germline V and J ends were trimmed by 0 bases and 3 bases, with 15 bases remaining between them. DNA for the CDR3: TGTGCCAGCTCACCACCTGAGGGGCGGGGAAGCTACGAGCAGTACTTC. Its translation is CASSPPEGRGSYEQYF. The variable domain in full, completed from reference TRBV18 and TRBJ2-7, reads NAGVMQNPRHLVRRRGQEARLRCSPMKGHSHVYWYRQLPEEGLKFMVYLQKENIIDESGMPKERFSAEFPKEGPSILRIQQVVRGDSAAYFCASSPPEGRGSYEQYFGPGTRLTVT.

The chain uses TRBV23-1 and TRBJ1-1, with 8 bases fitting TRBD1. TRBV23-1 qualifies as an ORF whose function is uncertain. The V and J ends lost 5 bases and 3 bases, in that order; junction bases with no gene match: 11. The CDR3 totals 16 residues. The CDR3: CASSYYQGAQDTEAFF. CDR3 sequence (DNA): TGCGCCAGCAGTTATTATCAGGGGGCTCAGGACACTGAAGCTTTCTTT.

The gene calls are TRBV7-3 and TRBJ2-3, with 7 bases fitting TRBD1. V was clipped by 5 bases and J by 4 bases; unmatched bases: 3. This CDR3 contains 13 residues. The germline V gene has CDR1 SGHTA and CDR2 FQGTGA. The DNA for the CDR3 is TGTGCCAGCAGCGGTACAGGGGCAGATACGCAGTATTTT. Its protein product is CASSGTGADTQYF.

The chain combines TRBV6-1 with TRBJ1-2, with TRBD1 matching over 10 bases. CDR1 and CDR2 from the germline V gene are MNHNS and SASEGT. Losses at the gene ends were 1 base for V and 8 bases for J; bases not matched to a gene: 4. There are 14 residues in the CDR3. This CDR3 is CASSEGQGAEGYTF. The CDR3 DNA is TGTGCCAGCAGTGAAGGACAGGGGGCGGAGGGCTACACCTTC.

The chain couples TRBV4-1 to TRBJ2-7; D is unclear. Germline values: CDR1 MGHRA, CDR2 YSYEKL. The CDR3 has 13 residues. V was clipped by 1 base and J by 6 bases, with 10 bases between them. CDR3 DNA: TGCGCCAGCAGCCAAGTGAGAGCGTTCGAGCAGTACTTC. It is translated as CASSQVRAFEQYF.

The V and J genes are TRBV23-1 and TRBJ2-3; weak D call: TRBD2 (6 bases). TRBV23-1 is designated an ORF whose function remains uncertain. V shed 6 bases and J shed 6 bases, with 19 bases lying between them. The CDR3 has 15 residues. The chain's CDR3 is CASSGTFLRSDTQYF. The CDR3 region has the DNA TGCGCCAGCAGCGGGACTTTCTTGAGGAGTGATACGCAGTATTTT.

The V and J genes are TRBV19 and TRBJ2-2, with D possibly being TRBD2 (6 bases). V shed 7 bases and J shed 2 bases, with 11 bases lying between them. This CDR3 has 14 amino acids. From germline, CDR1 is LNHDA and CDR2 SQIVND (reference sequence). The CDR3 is CASTLAVNTGELFF. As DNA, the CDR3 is TGTGCCAGTACCTTAGCGGTAAACACCGGGGAGCTGTTTTTT.

The chain's CDR3 is CASSPSGDIQETQYF. In DNA form, the CDR3 reads TGTGCCAGCAGCCCTAGCGGGGACATCCAAGAGACCCAGTACTTC. This chain uses TRBV4-2 with TRBJ2-5; 9 bases line up with TRBD2. This CDR3 is built from 15 residues. The V gene end was trimmed by 4 bases and the J gene end by 1 base; junction bases not matched to a gene: 4. Germline CDR1 LGHNA, CDR2 YNFKEQ.

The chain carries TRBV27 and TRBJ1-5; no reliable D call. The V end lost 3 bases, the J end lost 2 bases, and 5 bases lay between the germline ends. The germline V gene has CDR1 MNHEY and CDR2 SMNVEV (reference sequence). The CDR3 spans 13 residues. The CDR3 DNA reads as TGTGCCAGCAGTTTTTCGGGCAATCAGCCCCAGCATTTT. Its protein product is CASSFSGNQPQHF.

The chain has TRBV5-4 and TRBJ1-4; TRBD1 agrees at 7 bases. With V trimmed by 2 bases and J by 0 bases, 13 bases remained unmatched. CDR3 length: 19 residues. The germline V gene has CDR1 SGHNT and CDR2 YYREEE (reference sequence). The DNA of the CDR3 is TGTGCCAGCAGCTTAGTCCGGGACAGAGTCCGACCAACTAATGAAAAACTGTTTTTT. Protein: CASSLVRDRVRPTNEKLFF.

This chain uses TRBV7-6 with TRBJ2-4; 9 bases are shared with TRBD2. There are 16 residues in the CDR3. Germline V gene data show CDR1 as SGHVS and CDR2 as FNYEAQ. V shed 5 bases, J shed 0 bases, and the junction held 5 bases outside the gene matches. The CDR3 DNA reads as TGTGCCAGCAGCGAAAGCGGGGGGCAAGCCAAAAACATTCAGTACTTC. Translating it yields CASSESGGQAKNIQYF.

CDR3 DNA: TGTGTCCAGAGGCTCCCGGGGGAACCCTCTTGGGCAGATACGCAGTATTTT. Its translation: CVQRLPGEPSWADTQYF. This chain links TRBV28 with TRBJ2-3, with D perhaps TRBD2 (6 bases). This CDR3 is built from 17 residues. Germline V gene data show CDR1 as MDHEN and CDR2 as SYDVKM.

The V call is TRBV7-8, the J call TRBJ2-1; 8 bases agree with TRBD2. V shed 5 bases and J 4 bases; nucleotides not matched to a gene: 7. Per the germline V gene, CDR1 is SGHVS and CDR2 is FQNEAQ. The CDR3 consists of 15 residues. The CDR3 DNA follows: TGTGCCAGCAGCCGGCGGGGGGCGCAATACAATGAGCAGTTCTTC. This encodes CASSRRGAQYNEQFF.

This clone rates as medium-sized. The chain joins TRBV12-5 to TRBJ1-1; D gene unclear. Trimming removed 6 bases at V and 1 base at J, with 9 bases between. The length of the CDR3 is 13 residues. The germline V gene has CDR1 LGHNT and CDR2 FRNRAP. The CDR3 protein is CASGRVENTEAFF. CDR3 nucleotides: TGTGCTAGTGGGAGGGTAGAGAACACTGAAGCTTTCTTT.